Shown below are 12 T cell receptor beta chains from a single sample sequenced in a study of blood T cell repertoires in COVID-19. Produced via immunoSEQ multiplex PCR; TCRdb's table is partial and in-frame only. This table has about 34,000 clones, around nine tenths appearing once. Sequencing used peripheral blood. The receptors originated from an older man with active COVID-19.

CDR3 protein: CASSLAGGSGELFF. The CDR3, as DNA: TGCGCCAGCAGCTTGGCGGGAGGATCGGGGGAGCTGTTTTTT. The V and J genes are TRBV5-1 and TRBJ2-2, with 7 bases that match TRBD2. Germline V gives CDR1 SGHRS, CDR2 YFSETQ. Germline trimming cut 0 bases from V and 8 bases from J; bases unmatched to any gene: 4. The CDR3 has 14 amino acids. The complete variable domain, with remaining parts taken from reference TRBV5-1 and TRBJ2-2, reads KAGVTQTPRYLIKTRGQQVTLSCSPISGHRSVSWYQQTPGQGLQFLFEYFSETQRNKGNFPGRFSGRQFSNSRSEMNVSTLELGDSALYLCASSLAGGSGELFFGEGSRLTVL.

The chain recombines TRBV19 with TRBJ2-5; 7 positions agree with TRBD1. Germline CDR1 and CDR2: LNHDA and SQIVND (reference sequence). This CDR3 spans 13 amino acids. V trimming: 5 bases; J trimming: 3 bases; junction bases outside the gene matches: 3. CDR3 region: CASSDTGEETQYF. Here the CDR3 DNA reads TGTGCCAGTAGTGACACAGGGGAAGAGACCCAGTACTTC.

The chain carries TRBV5-4 and TRBJ2-7, with 8 bases fitting TRBD2. The germline gives CDR1 SGHNT, CDR2 YYREEE (reference sequence). V lost 2 bases, J lost 2 bases, and 6 bases stayed unmatched. There are 15 residues in the CDR3. CDR3 nucleotides: TGTGCCAGCAGCTTTGGTAGCGGGACTCCCTACGAGCAGTACTTC. It yields the protein CASSFGSGTPYEQYF.

The chain recombines TRBV27 with TRBJ2-7, with TRBD1 identical over 9 bases. CDR1 is MNHEY, CDR2 SMNVEV, per germline (reference sequence). The ends lost 6 bases at V and 3 bases at J; junction bases unmatched: 9. The CDR3 consists of 15 residues. This CDR3 is CASRTLGTGYYEQYF. In nucleotides, the CDR3 is TGTGCCAGCAGAACCCTCGGGACAGGGTACTACGAGCAGTACTTC.

The chain links TRBV12-5 to TRBJ2-1; TRBD2 matches 11 bases. Germline V gene lookup returns CDR1 LGHNT and CDR2 FRNRAP. This CDR3 is built from 14 residues. J was trimmed by 5 bases and V by 5 bases; bases with no gene match: 2. The CDR3 sequence is CASGRGLADNEQFF. CDR3 sequence (DNA): TGTGCTAGTGGTCGGGGACTAGCGGACAATGAGCAGTTCTTC.

The V gene is TRBV11-2, the J gene TRBJ2-3; the match to TRBD2 covers 8 bases. Trimming at V came to 5 bases and at J to 6 bases, leaving 13 bases not matched to a gene. This CDR3 is 16 amino acids long. CDR1 is SGHAT and CDR2 is FQNNGV in the germline V gene. The CDR3 nucleotides read TGTGCCAGCAGCCTAGGGTCCGGGAGGGCCGCGGATACGCAGTATTTT. It codes for CASSLGSGRAADTQYF.

The chain recombines TRBV19 with TRBJ1-4, with 8 bases lining up with TRBD1. V trimming: 6 bases; J trimming: 7 bases; junction bases outside the gene matches: 4. CDR1 is LNHDA, CDR2 SQIVND, per germline (reference sequence). This CDR3 spans 13 amino acids. The CDR3 reads CASSRDRGEKLFF. The DNA of the CDR3 is TGTGCCAGTAGCAGAGACAGGGGTGAAAAACTGTTTTTT.

This chain joins TRBV27 and TRBJ1-5; D gene uncertain. V lost 6 bases to trimming and J lost 6 bases, with 12 bases between them. Germline V gene sequence: CDR1 MNHEY, CDR2 SMNVEV (reference sequence). The CDR3 runs to 13 residues. In DNA form, the CDR3 reads TGTGCCAGCAGCCCCTGGCTTGGTCAGCCCCAGCATTTT. It translates to CASSPWLGQPQHF.

V and J are TRBV3-1 (or the pseudogene TRBV3-2) and TRBJ1-2; TRBD1 might be the D (5 bases). V was trimmed by 1 base and J by 8 bases, leaving 11 bases between them. The CDR3 loop spans 13 amino acids. Germline lookup yields CDR1 LGHDT and CDR2 YNNKEL (reference sequence). The CDR3 here is CASSQVQGGGYTF. CDR3 in DNA: TGTGCCAGCAGCCAAGTCCAGGGAGGGGGCTACACCTTC.

V gene TRBV5-4 combines with J gene TRBJ2-1; 8 bases are shared with TRBD1. The germline gives CDR1 SGHNT, CDR2 YYREEE (reference sequence). Trimming removed 5 bases from V and 2 bases from J; junction bases left unmatched: 3. CDR3 length: 14 amino acids. The CDR3: CASRGQGPYNEQFF. CDR3 DNA: TGTGCCAGCAGAGGACAGGGCCCCTACAATGAGCAGTTCTTC.

The chain joins TRBV20-1 to TRBJ2-3, with no clear D. This CDR3 contains 14 residues. Per the germline V gene, CDR1 is DFQATT and CDR2 is SNEGSKA (reference sequence). V was cut by 3 bases and J by 6 bases, with 16 bases left in between. The CDR3 DNA sequence: TGCAGTGCTAGTCCGGCTAGGAGCGCTGATACGCAGTATTTT. Residues: CSASPARSADTQYF.

The J gene is TRBJ2-4, the V gene TRBV21-1; whether TRBD2, the table's D call, matches the DNA was not checked. TRBV21-1 is a pseudogene. There are 17 residues in the CDR3. The CDR3: CASSKGYVVLAKNIQYF. The CDR3 DNA follows: TGTGCCAGCAGCAAAGGATATGTGGTACTAGCCAAAAACATTCAGTACTTC.